The 19 T cell receptor beta chains presented below share a single source sample, sequenced in a study of blood T cell repertoires in COVID-19. Assay: immunoSEQ multiplex PCR; the TCRdb copy retains only in-frame clones and omits some. Of about 300,000 clones in the sample, 70% to 90% are singletons; the top ten hold over 2%. Sequenced: PBMCs or T cells enriched from blood (not recorded which). The receptors stem from a man aged 25-45 years who had recovered from COVID-19.

The count of this clone is one. This chain connects TRBV14 to TRBJ2-5; D might be TRBD1 (6 bases). The CDR3 has 14 amino acids. Germline lookup yields CDR1 SGHDN and CDR2 FVKESK. Trimming cost V 3 bases and J 5 bases, with 13 bases left between them. The CDR3 DNA follows: TGTGCCAGCAGCCACTCCCAGGGGCGGGAGACCCAGTACTTC. This encodes CASSHSQGRETQYF.

V gene TRBV5-5 combines with J gene TRBJ2-1; a weak D match, TRBD1 (6 bases). The V end was cut by 2 bases, the J end by 2 bases, with 20 bases between. This CDR3 has 18 residues. From germline, CDR1 is SGHKS and CDR2 YYEKEE (reference sequence). DNA for the CDR3: TGTGCCAGCAGCTTTAATTTGTTATCAGGGGACGCCTACAATGAGCAGTTCTTC. Its translation is CASSFNLLSGDAYNEQFF.

The chain uses TRBV10-3 and TRBJ1-2, with D unclear. Germline V gene lookup returns CDR1 ENHRY and CDR2 SYGVKD. Trimming removed 3 bases from V and 8 bases from J, with 25 bases in between. The CDR3 sequence is 17 residues long. The CDR3 nucleotides are TGTGCCATCAGTGACCCGGACGGACTCAGGCAAATAATGGGCTACACCTTC. The encoded protein is CAISDPDGLRQIMGYTF.

The chain uses TRBV6-5 and TRBJ1-1, with D unclear. This CDR3 is built from 13 residues. CDR1 is MNHEY, CDR2 SVGAGI, per germline. V lost 6 bases, J lost 5 bases, and 13 bases lay in between. The CDR3 bases are TGTGCCAGCAGAGTTGACTTGGAGACTGAAGCTTTCTTT. Encoded protein: CASRVDLETEAFF.

This clone appeared once. The chain recombines TRBV5-1 with TRBJ1-4, with TRBD1 matching 7 bases. The CDR3 has 15 residues. The germline V gene encodes CDR1 SGHRS and CDR2 YFSETQ. Trimming took 0 bases from V and 5 from J; bases not matched to a gene: 4. DNA of the CDR3: TGCGCCAGCAGCTTGGTAGGGGACAGAAATGAAAAACTGTTTTTT. It translates to CASSLVGDRNEKLFF. The full variable domain, completed using reference TRBV5-1 and TRBJ1-4, is KAGVTQTPRYLIKTRGQQVTLSCSPISGHRSVSWYQQTPGQGLQFLFEYFSETQRNKGNFPGRFSGRQFSNSRSEMNVSTLELGDSALYLCASSLVGDRNEKLFFGSGTQLSVL.

This chain links TRBV7-2 with TRBJ1-4, with TRBD1 as a possible D gene (5 bases). Per germline, CDR1 SGHTA and CDR2 FQGNSA. V gave up 2 bases and J gave up 8 bases, with 18 bases separating them. This CDR3 has 16 amino acids. The CDR3 nucleotides are TGTGCCAGCAGCTTATGGGTGGGCAGGGTGGACGAAAAACTGTTTTTT. It specifies CASSLWVGRVDEKLFF.

This chain uses TRBV19 with TRBJ2-1; 9 bases map to TRBD2. J lost 1 base, V lost 7 bases, and 5 bases had no gene match. Germline V gene sequence: CDR1 LNHDA, CDR2 SQIVND (reference sequence). The CDR3 is 15 residues long. For the CDR3, the DNA is TGTGCCAGTACCCTTAGCGGGGGTTCCTACAATGAGCAGTTCTTC. This encodes CASTLSGGSYNEQFF.

Only a few counts were recorded for this clone. V and J are TRBV7-9 and TRBJ2-1; tentatively, D is TRBD2 (7 bases). V dropped 5 bases and J dropped 7 bases, with 24 bases sitting between them. Germline assignment: CDR1 SEHNR and CDR2 FQNEAQ (reference sequence). This CDR3 has 17 residues. CDR3 in amino acids: CASSRFAGGGEGNEQFF. As DNA, the CDR3 is TGTGCCAGCAGCCGATTCGCCGGCGGGGGCGAAGGTAATGAGCAGTTCTTC.

The V call is TRBV20-1, the J call TRBJ1-1; 8 nucleotides match TRBD1. The CDR3 has 14 amino acids. Losses at the gene ends were 3 bases for V and 5 bases for J; bases not matched to a gene: 8. Germline CDR1 reads DFQATT; CDR2 reads SNEGSKA (reference sequence). CDR3: CSASIRGLRTEAFF. DNA of the CDR3: TGCAGTGCTAGTATCAGGGGGCTTCGGACTGAAGCTTTCTTT.

V is TRBV6-5 and J is TRBJ2-7; the D is unclear. Germline assignment: CDR1 MNHEY and CDR2 SVGAGI. Deletions cut 5 bases from V and 5 bases from J, with 7 bases between. The CDR3 consists of 11 residues. CDR3 sequence reads: CASSNINEQYF. CDR3 coding DNA: TGTGCCAGCAGTAATATTAACGAGCAGTACTTC.

The chain recombines TRBV18 with TRBJ2-7, with TRBD2 identical over 9 bases. This CDR3 region has 16 residues. The trim removed 3 bases at V and 3 bases at J, leaving 9 bases unmatched. Germline CDR1 reads KGHSH; CDR2 reads LQKENI. The CDR3, as DNA: TGTGCCAGCTCACCCCGGGACGCTAGCGGGGACTACGAGCAGTACTTC. It specifies CASSPRDASGDYEQYF.

This clone was observed a few times. This chain uses TRBV9 with TRBJ2-1, with D maybe TRBD1 (5 bases). Germline V gene lookup returns CDR1 SGDLS and CDR2 YYNGEE. The CDR3 runs to 15 residues. Trimming removed 0 bases at V and 6 bases at J, with 13 bases between. CDR3 DNA: TGTGCCAGCAGCGTAGGGGGTGTGGGGCGCAATGAGCAGTTCTTC. Translated: CASSVGGVGRNEQFF.

The chain recombines TRBV5-1 with TRBJ2-6, with D perhaps TRBD1 (6 bases). Germline lookup yields CDR1 SGHRS and CDR2 YFSETQ. V was trimmed by 3 bases and J by 2 bases, leaving 6 bases between them. The CDR3 contains 14 residues. The CDR3 sequence: CASSWTAGANVLTF. In nucleotides, the CDR3 is TGCGCCAGCAGCTGGACAGCTGGGGCCAACGTCCTGACTTTC.

The chain uses TRBV4-3 and TRBJ1-5; 8 bases are a match to TRBD1. The length of the CDR3 is 16 residues. Germline CDR1 LGHNA, CDR2 YSLEER. V was pared by 5 bases and J by 4 bases, with 10 bases of the junction left unmatched. The CDR3 DNA follows: TGCGCCAGCAGCAGGAACCGGGACAGGAGAAATCAGCCCCAGCATTTT. Protein product: CASSRNRDRRNQPQHF.

The chain links TRBV6-5 to TRBJ1-5; D is uncertain. V was shortened by 6 bases and J by 4 bases, with 13 bases between the two germline ends. This CDR3 region has 14 residues. Germline CDR1 MNHEY, CDR2 SVGAGI. The CDR3 loop reads CASRPLTVNQPQHF. CDR3 DNA sequence: TGTGCCAGCAGGCCCCTAACAGTAAATCAGCCCCAGCATTTT.

The chain combines TRBV7-3 with TRBJ1-2; possible D gene TRBD1, 6 bases. V gave up 5 bases and J gave up 2 bases, with 9 bases separating them. There are 13 residues in the CDR3. CDR1 and CDR2 (germline): SGHTA, FQGTGA. DNA of the CDR3: TGTGCCAGCAGCCCCACAGGGAACTATGGCTACACCTTC. This encodes CASSPTGNYGYTF.

The J gene is TRBJ2-7, the V gene TRBV4-3; TRBD2 might be the D (6 bases). The V and J ends lost 0 bases and 7 bases respectively, with 19 bases between them. The CDR3 loop spans 16 amino acids. Germline CDR1 and CDR2: LGHNA and YSLEER. This CDR3 reads CASSQDRGGSAGEQYF. CDR3 nucleotides: TGCGCCAGCAGCCAAGATAGGGGAGGTTCTGCGGGGGAGCAGTACTTC.

The chain couples TRBV11-2 to TRBJ1-1; no clear D gene. With 5 bases removed from V and 8 bases from J, the gap between germline ends came to 15 bases. The germline CDR1 and CDR2 sequences are SGHAT and FQNNGV. The CDR3 sequence is 13 residues long. CDR3 coding DNA: TGTGCCAGCAGCCGGCGGGGTTTCGGGGAAGCTTTCTTT. It translates to CASSRRGFGEAFF. Based on the CDR3 plus reference TRBV11-2 and TRBJ1-1, the full variable domain is EAGVAQSPRYKIIEKRQSVAFWCNPISGHATLYWYQQILGQGPKLLIQFQNNGVVDDSQLPKDRFSAERLKGVDSTLKIQPAKLEDSAVYLCASSRRGFGEAFFGQGTRLTVV.

This clone was seen a handful of times. The CDR3 bases are TGTGCCAGCAGCTTATACTGGACTAGCGGGGCCAGGACCCAGTACTTC. It encodes CASSLYWTSGARTQYF. The rearrangement joins TRBV5-6 to TRBJ2-5; 12 bases are shared with TRBD2. J gave up 7 bases and V 2 bases, and 9 bases lay outside the gene matches. The germline CDR1 and CDR2 sequences are SGHDT and YYEEEE. The CDR3 contains 16 residues.